Shown below are 28 T cell receptor beta chains from a single sample sequenced in a study of blood T cell repertoires in COVID-19 (dated by TCRdb to between 2020 and 2021). Library method: the immunoSEQ multiplex PCR assay. The immuneACCESS repertoire file appears here via TCRdb, limited to in-frame rearrangements. These files lack a portion of the clones; in checked studies, under half of the deficit traces to unresolved V genes, and the cause of the others is not known. Counted in this sample were 250,000 to 300,000 clones; approximately 90% of them appeared once. The ten largest clonotypes hold around a sixth of the sample. The sample was PBMCs or T cells enriched from blood (not recorded which). The source of these receptors is a man aged 18 to 29 who had recovered from COVID-19.

The V and J genes are TRBV11-2 and TRBJ1-4, with D possibly matching TRBD1 (6 bases). Trimming pared 2 bases from V and 7 bases from J, leaving 17 bases between. Germline V gene sequence: CDR1 SGHAT, CDR2 FQNNGV. This CDR3 contains 16 residues. The CDR3 spells CASSLRVQGGTEKLFF. As DNA, the CDR3 is TGTGCCAGCAGCTTAAGAGTACAGGGAGGGACTGAAAAACTGTTTTTT.

This clone was found a few times. This chain connects TRBV15 to TRBJ2-7; tentatively, D is TRBD2 (5 bases). Germline V CDR1 and CDR2: LNHNV, YYDKDF (reference sequence). Trimming removed 0 bases at V and 2 bases at J, with 8 bases between. This CDR3 spans 14 amino acids. CDR3 sequence (DNA): TGTGCCACCAGCAGAGACCCGGGGACCTACGAGCAGTACTTC. Protein: CATSRDPGTYEQYF.

This chain uses TRBV2 with TRBJ1-5, with a possible D match to TRBD1 (5 bases). The V end was cut by 2 bases, the J end by 1 base, with 12 bases between. The CDR3 is 16 residues long. Germline lookup yields CDR1 SNHLY and CDR2 FYNNEI. CDR3 bases: TGTGCCAGCAGTGAAATTGGGGGGATCAGCAATCAGCCCCAGCATTTT. Its translation: CASSEIGGISNQPQHF. Full variable domain (missing parts from reference TRBV2 and TRBJ1-5): EPEVTQTPSHQVTQMGQEVILRCVPISNHLYFYWYRQILGQKVEFLVSFYNNEISEKSEIFDDQFSVERPDGSNFTLKIRSTKLEDSAMYFCASSEIGGISNQPQHFGDGTRLSIL.

The rearrangement uses TRBV6-5 and TRBJ2-3; 11 positions match TRBD1. The CDR3 length is 14 residues. CDR1 and CDR2 (germline): MNHEY, SVGAGI. V shed 6 bases and J 5 bases; nucleotides not matched to a gene: 4. The CDR3 DNA follows: TGTGCCAGCAGCTGGGGACAGGGGGGAGATACGCAGTATTTT. It is translated as CASSWGQGGDTQYF.

The genes are TRBV7-8 and TRBJ1-2; D is undetermined. Trimming took off 1 base at V and 4 bases at J, with 10 bases between the two ends. Germline V gene lookup returns CDR1 SGHVS and CDR2 FQNEAQ. There are 14 residues in the CDR3. CDR3 sequence: CASSLDIRSYGYTF. DNA for the CDR3: TGTGCCAGCAGCTTAGACATCAGAAGCTATGGCTACACCTTC.

J is TRBJ2-2 and V is TRBV6-1; 14 bases align to TRBD2. The ends lost 4 bases at V and 5 bases at J; junction bases unmatched: 6. Germline-derived CDR1 and CDR2 are MNHNS and SASEGT. There are 17 residues in the CDR3. The CDR3 bases are TGTGCCAGCAGTGCTTACCGACTAGCGGGAGGGACCGGGGAGCTGTTTTTT. This codes for CASSAYRLAGGTGELFF.

V is TRBV5-6 and J is TRBJ2-5; a weak D match, TRBD2 (5 bases). Per germline, CDR1 SGHDT and CDR2 YYEEEE. This CDR3 spans 12 amino acids. V gave up 4 bases and J gave up 5 bases, with 9 bases separating them. CDR3: CASSGPGETQYF. The CDR3 bases are TGTGCCAGCAGCGGTCCGGGGGAGACCCAGTACTTC.

This clone has a count of ten or more. This sequence joins TRBV3-1 (or the pseudogene TRBV3-2) and TRBJ2-2; TRBD2 might be the D (5 bases). Germline V gene data show CDR1 as LGHDT and CDR2 as YNNKEL (reference sequence). This CDR3 comprises 14 residues. Trimming removed 2 bases from V and 3 bases from J, with 7 bases in between. The CDR3 region has the DNA TGTGCCAGCAGCCAATCGGGGTACACCGGGGAGCTGTTTTTT. It specifies CASSQSGYTGELFF.

The chain combines TRBV11-3 with TRBJ2-2; TRBD1 matches at 8 bases. CDR1 and CDR2 (germline): SGHNT, YENEEA. The CDR3 contains 16 residues. Trimming at V came to 8 bases and at J to 5 bases, leaving 13 bases not matched to a gene. The CDR3 nucleotides read TGTGCCAGCGAACTGCCCGGACAGGGAAAAACCGGGGAGCTGTTTTTT. Translated, it gives CASELPGQGKTGELFF.

This chain links TRBV7-8 with TRBJ1-5; no clear D gene. The V gene lost 5 bases and the J gene lost 4 bases, with 6 bases spanning the gap. The CDR3 loop spans 12 amino acids. Germline V gene data show CDR1 as SGHVS and CDR2 as FQNEAQ. CDR3 sequence (DNA): TGTGCCAGCAGCCGAACAAATCAGCCCCAGCATTTT. Translating gives CASSRTNQPQHF.

The rearrangement uses TRBV6-1 and TRBJ2-5, with 8 bases fitting TRBD2. This CDR3 contains 15 residues. V lost 2 bases to trimming and J lost 6 bases; unmatched junction nucleotides: 8. Per germline, CDR1 MNHNS and CDR2 SASEGT. DNA for the CDR3: TGTGCCAGCAGTGAATCGGGGGGGGGCCAGCAGACCCAGTACTTC. Translated: CASSESGGGQQTQYF.

The chain carries TRBV7-9 and TRBJ1-2; D is unclear. The CDR3 is 12 residues long. Trimming shortened V by 5 bases and J by 4 bases, and 8 bases separated the two germline ends. Germline CDR1 is SEHNR and CDR2 is FQNEAQ (reference sequence). The CDR3 DNA reads as TGTGCCAGCAGCGGGAGGACCTATGGCTACACCTTC. It specifies CASSGRTYGYTF.

The CDR3 coding sequence is TGCAGCGTTGAAGATGATAAAGGGGTGAACACTGAAGCTTTCTTT. Its translation is CSVEDDKGVNTEAFF. This chain uses TRBV29-1 with TRBJ1-1, with D perhaps matching TRBD1 (5 bases). Per germline, CDR1 SQVTM and CDR2 ANQGSEA. The V gene lost 0 bases and the J gene lost 0 bases, with 11 bases spanning the gap. There are 15 residues in the CDR3.

The chain couples TRBV20-1 to TRBJ1-1, with D perhaps matching TRBD1 (5 bases). Germline V gene lookup returns CDR1 DFQATT and CDR2 SNEGSKA (reference sequence). CDR3 length equals 13 residues. V dropped 3 bases and J dropped 4 bases, with 12 bases sitting between them. The CDR3 DNA sequence: TGCAGTGCTAGTAAGGGGCCGGGCACTGAAGCTTTCTTT. Translating gives CSASKGPGTEAFF.

The rearrangement uses TRBV5-4 and TRBJ2-1, with 7 positions matching TRBD1. The CDR3 is 15 amino acids. Losses at the gene ends were 4 bases for V and 8 bases for J; bases not matched to a gene: 12. CDR1 and CDR2 (germline): SGHNT, YYREEE (reference sequence). Here the CDR3 reads CASSRSRQGEDEQFF. CDR3 DNA: TGTGCCAGCAGCCGTTCCCGACAGGGTGAAGATGAGCAGTTCTTC. Combining the CDR3 with reference TRBV5-4 and TRBJ2-1 gives the whole variable domain ETGVTQSPTHLIKTRGQQVTLRCSSQSGHNTVSWYQQALGQGPQFIFQYYREEENGRGNFPPRFSGLQFPNYSSELNVNALELDDSALYLCASSRSRQGEDEQFFGPGTRLTVL.

This clone occurred once. The chain links TRBV29-1 to TRBJ1-2, with 9 bases that match TRBD1. This CDR3 spans 13 amino acids. Looked up from germline, CDR1 is SQVTM and CDR2 is ANQGSEA. J lost 5 bases, V lost 6 bases, and 7 bases had no gene match. CDR3 bases: TGCAGCGTGGATCCGGGACAGGGTTATGGCTACACCTTC. Protein: CSVDPGQGYGYTF.

CDR3 DNA sequence: TGTGCCAGCAGCGTTGGACAGGGAGGGAATCAGCCCCAGCATTTT. Translating gives CASSVGQGGNQPQHF. The chain joins TRBV7-2 to TRBJ1-5; 8 positions agree with TRBD1. CDR3 length: 15 residues. The V segment lost 5 bases and the J segment 4 bases; nucleotides outside the gene matches: 7. Germline V gene data show CDR1 as SGHTA and CDR2 as FQGNSA.

This clone was observed a few times. The chain recombines TRBV3-1 (or the pseudogene TRBV3-2) with TRBJ2-2, with D possibly TRBD1 on 5 matching bases. Germline V gene data show CDR1 as LGHDT and CDR2 as YNNKEL (reference sequence). Trimming removed 2 bases at V and 7 bases at J, with 8 bases between. The CDR3 spans 13 residues. CDR3 amino acids: CASSQRGGGELFF. The CDR3 DNA reads TGTGCCAGCAGCCAAAGGGGCGGCGGGGAGCTGTTTTTT.

The chain recombines TRBV9 with TRBJ2-1, with TRBD2 identical over 9 bases. CDR1 and CDR2 (germline): SGDLS, YYNGEE. This CDR3 spans 12 amino acids. V gave up 4 bases and J gave up 15 bases; unmatched junction bases: 8. Written as DNA, the CDR3 is TGTGCCAGCAGCACTACGCGGGGGGGTCGGTTCTTC. Its translation is CASSTTRGGRFF. The variable domain in full, with the rest retrieved from reference TRBV9 and TRBJ2-1, is DSGVTQTPKHLITATGQRVTLRCSPRSGDLSVYWYQQSLDQGLQFLIQYYNGEERAKGNILERFSAQQFPDLHSELNLSSLELGDSALYFCASSTTRGGRFFGPGTRLTVL.

This clone was seen more than once but under ten times. This chain uses TRBV7-2 with TRBJ1-1, with 9 bases identical to TRBD1. The germline V gene has CDR1 SGHTA and CDR2 FQGNSA. V shed 5 bases, J shed 0 bases, and the junction held 4 bases outside the gene matches. The CDR3 runs 15 residues. The CDR3 here is CASSRGQGLNTEAFF. The DNA for the CDR3 is TGTGCCAGCAGCCGGGGACAGGGACTGAACACTGAAGCTTTCTTT.

V usage is TRBV19 and J usage is TRBJ1-3, with a possible D match to TRBD1 (6 bases). The CDR3 is made up of 14 amino acids. Between the trimmed V and J ends, which lost 9 bases and 0 bases, there was a span of 12 bases. CDR1 and CDR2 (germline): LNHDA, SQIVND (reference sequence). The CDR3 loop is CASRDTSSGNTIYF. The CDR3 coding sequence is TGTGCCAGCAGGGACACAAGCTCTGGAAACACCATATATTTT.

This chain uses TRBV6-5 with TRBJ2-3; TRBD1 matches at 7 bases. The trim removed 7 bases at V and 1 base at J, leaving 5 bases unmatched. Germline values: CDR1 MNHEY, CDR2 SVGAGI. The CDR3 runs to 14 residues. The CDR3 DNA is TGTGCCAGCACCGGGACAGTTCGCACAGATACGCAGTATTTT. It encodes CASTGTVRTDTQYF.

The genes are TRBV4-1 and TRBJ2-2, with 9 bases fitting TRBD1. Trimming cost V 4 bases and J 6 bases; bases outside gene matches: 9. The CDR3 runs to 16 residues. Germline CDR1 and CDR2: MGHRA and YSYEKL. The CDR3 sequence is CASSLSGTGSAGELFF. CDR3 nucleotide sequence: TGCGCCAGCAGCCTGTCCGGGACAGGGTCCGCCGGGGAGCTGTTTTTT.

In its sample, this clone was seen once. The chain carries TRBV5-1 and TRBJ2-2; 7 bases align to TRBD1. Germline V gives CDR1 SGHRS, CDR2 YFSETQ. Germline trimming cut 5 bases from V and 5 bases from J; bases unmatched to any gene: 9. This CDR3 comprises 15 residues. DNA of the CDR3: TGCGCCAGCAGTATTACAGGGGATCGGACCGGGGAGCTGTTTTTT. This sequence encodes CASSITGDRTGELFF.

The chain links TRBV12-5 to TRBJ2-1, with TRBD1 matching over 9 bases. CDR3 length equals 15 residues. Germline assignment: CDR1 LGHNT and CDR2 FRNRAP. The V gene end was trimmed by 5 bases and the J gene end by 6 bases; junction bases not matched to a gene: 8. Written as DNA, the CDR3 is TGTGCTAGTGGTGGGGACAGGGAAGGACTCAATGAGCAGTTCTTC. Translation: CASGGDREGLNEQFF.

The V gene is TRBV4-1, the J gene TRBJ2-3, with 16 bases identical to TRBD2. V shed 2 bases and J 3 bases; nucleotides not matched to a gene: 8. The CDR3 runs 19 residues. Germline CDR1 MGHRA, CDR2 YSYEKL. CDR3 sequence reads: CASSQPPGLAGGRTDTQYF. The DNA of the CDR3 is TGCGCCAGCAGCCAACCACCGGGACTAGCGGGAGGGCGGACAGATACGCAGTATTTT.

The chain recombines TRBV27 with TRBJ1-1; TRBD1 might be the D (6 bases). The length of the CDR3 is 13 residues. The germline CDR1 and CDR2 sequences are MNHEY and SMNVEV (reference sequence). Deletions cut 5 bases from V and 0 bases from J, with 7 bases between. As DNA, the CDR3 is TGTGCCAGCAGTGGACAGATGAACACTGAAGCTTTCTTT. This gives the protein CASSGQMNTEAFF.

The rearrangement uses TRBV9 and TRBJ2-2; 10 nucleotides agree with TRBD2. This CDR3 comprises 19 residues. The germline V gene has CDR1 SGDLS and CDR2 YYNGEE. Unmatched junction bases numbered 11, after V lost 0 bases and J lost 3 bases. The CDR3 region has the DNA TGTGCCAGCAGCGTAGGGAGGGCGGCTAGCGGGGGTTACACCGGGGAGCTGTTTTTT. The encoded protein is CASSVGRAASGGYTGELFF.